The clone carrying this TCR beta chain was observed once. No antigen is known for it. Clones were sequenced by immunoSEQ multiplex PCR, and TCRdb holds only the in-frame ones, with some missing. The sample consists of roughly 18,000 clones, over 60% of them appearing once. The study pulled out CD4+ and CD8+ cells with positive magnetic bead selection and then checked their purity by flow cytometry. This entry comes from a study of somatic mutations in cytotoxic T cells in rheumatoid arthritis. As for the study in general: Including V beta1+ cells that were sequenced for TCRB, some T-cell populations stained with V beta antibodies were flow-sorted at nearly 100% purity.

CDR1 is MNHEY, CDR2 SMNVEV, per germline (reference sequence). There are 15 residues in the CDR3. V gave up 5 bases and J gave up 7 bases, with 18 bases separating them. Whole-study results and caveats: Age-matched healthy controls and rheumatoid arthritis patients had CD8+ T-cell clonality that did not differ significantly.

This sequence joins TRBV27 and TRBJ2-1; tentatively, D is TRBD1 or TRBD2 (7 bases each). This sequence was found in an adult with rheumatoid arthritis. The material sequenced was CD8+ T cells sorted from blood. The CDR3 is CASSPEGAGVNEQFF. The CDR3 coding sequence is TGTGCCAGCAGTCCGGAGGGGGCGGGAGTGAATGAGCAGTTCTTC.